The clone carrying this T cell receptor beta chain was seen only a few times. Its antigen is unidentified. A much bigger clone sits one base away, suggesting this may be a read error. A modified ARM-PCR protocol with three rounds of nested PCR amplified TCRbeta. TCRdb passed the multiplex PCR reads through MiXCR, listing each CDR3 protein once. The profile covers 60,000 to 80,000 distinct CDR3 sequences, with approximately 71% appearing a single time and about a quarter taken by the ten largest. This entry is derived from a study of tumor and adjacent non-tumor tissue in lung cancer. Study-level points and caveats: Tumor tissue had significantly higher TCR diversity than normal lung. In normal lung, the top 100 clones were significantly more dominant than in tumor. Patients with more diverse tumor TCRs had worse survival.

This CDR3 is 13 amino acids long. CDR1 is DFQATT, CDR2 SNEGSKA, per germline (reference sequence). Trimming removed 7 bases from V and 2 bases from J, with 15 bases in between. RNA was extracted from bulk tissue without any cell sorting. This non-tumor lung sample came from over 3 cm beyond the tumor edge. Donors were chemotherapy-naive, newly diagnosed lung cancer surgical patients in China, August–late 2014. The gene calls are TRBV20-1 and TRBJ2-7; D gene uncertain. Sequenced: distant non-tumor lung tissue. The TCR sequence derives from a woman aged 50 to 60 with non-small cell lung cancer. The CDR3 sequence is CSVGGRIAYEQYF. The CDR3 region has the DNA TGCAGTGTTGGCGGCAGGATCGCCTACGAGCAGTACTTC.